One sample yielded the 18 T cell receptor beta chains listed below, sequenced in a study of T cells after yellow fever vaccination. TCRdb recomputed calls from the 5' RACE reads with MiXCR, one row per CDR3 protein. The profile shows some 300,000 distinct CDR3 sequences, around 10% of them singletons. The input for sequencing was CD4+ T cells sorted from PBMCs, taken 5 days after the yellow fever booster vaccination. These receptors came from a man between 18 and 29 years old who received the YFV17D yellow fever vaccine.

The chain carries TRBV5-4 and TRBJ1-2; TRBD1 is a possible D gene (6 bases). CDR1 SGHNT and CDR2 YYREEE come from the germline V gene (reference sequence). The V gene lost 0 bases and the J gene lost 7 bases, with 28 bases spanning the gap. The CDR3 contains 19 residues. Here the CDR3 reads CASSLDSRTVFGGRGGYTF. Here the CDR3 DNA reads TGTGCCAGCAGCTTGGATTCTCGGACAGTTTTTGGCGGCCGCGGTGGCTACACCTTC.

This clonotype was picked up a small number of times. The gene calls are TRBV10-3 and TRBJ2-7; D is unclear. The ends were cut back, 6 bases at V and 5 bases at J, with 11 bases in the middle. The CDR3 consists of 12 residues. Germline CDR1 ENHRY, CDR2 SYGVKD. CDR3 nucleotides: TGTGCCATCAGCGCCTTACAGAACGAGCAGTACTTC. It specifies CAISALQNEQYF.

Many counts were recorded for this clonotype. This chain uses TRBV4-3 with TRBJ1-5; unclear D gene. CDR1 and CDR2 from the germline V gene are LGHNA and YSLEER. V lost 4 bases and J 7 bases, leaving 17 bases between the germline ends. The CDR3 totals 15 residues. For the CDR3, the DNA is TGCGCCAGCAGCCCAACACTCCCCGGAGGGCAGCCCCAGCATTTT. This codes for CASSPTLPGGQPQHF.

The chain is built from TRBV4-3 and TRBJ2-2; TRBD1 aligns across 7 bases. The CDR3 totals 17 residues. V lost 4 bases, J lost 8 bases, and 16 bases stayed unmatched. Germline CDR1 is LGHNA and CDR2 is YSLEER. The chain's CDR3 is CASSRKATAGGAGELFF. The DNA of the CDR3 is TGCGCCAGCAGCCGAAAGGCCACGGCAGGGGGAGCGGGGGAGCTGTTTTTT.

In its sample, this clonotype was seen a few times. DNA of the CDR3: TGCAGTGCTAGAGGGGCAGGGGGGTCCTACAATGAGCAGTTCTTC. Translating gives CSARGAGGSYNEQFF. This chain joins TRBV20-1 and TRBJ2-1, with D possibly matching TRBD1 (7 bases). The CDR3 covers 15 residues. The V and J ends lost 1 base and 1 base respectively, with 11 bases between them. Germline CDR1 and CDR2: DFQATT and SNEGSKA (reference sequence).

The chain links TRBV29-1 to TRBJ1-5; D not certain. Germline loops: CDR1 SQVTM, CDR2 ANQGSEA. V shed 3 bases and J shed 7 bases, with 4 bases lying between them. This CDR3 spans 10 amino acids. The CDR3 sequence is CSVDWQPQHF. As DNA, the CDR3 is TGCAGCGTTGATTGGCAGCCCCAGCATTTT. The whole variable domain, remainder taken from reference TRBV29-1 and TRBJ1-5, is SAVISQKPSRDICQRGTSLTIQCQVDSQVTMMFWYRQQPGQSLTLIATANQGSEATYESGFVIDKFPISRPNLTFSTLTVSNMSPEDSSIYLCSVDWQPQHFGDGTRLSIL.

In this sample, this clonotype turned up many times. The chain employs TRBV20-1 and TRBJ2-4, with 10 bases lining up with TRBD2. Germline loops: CDR1 DFQATT, CDR2 SNEGSKA (reference sequence). The CDR3 runs 15 residues. The ends lost 7 bases at V and 6 bases at J; junction bases unmatched: 12. CDR3 bases: TGCAGTGTCGGAGGGGGGCTAGCGGGGGTAAACATTCAGTACTTC. It encodes CSVGGGLAGVNIQYF.

The chain recombines TRBV7-2 with TRBJ1-3; D call uncertain. The CDR3 extends over 15 amino acids. Trimming took 4 bases from V and 7 from J, leaving 17 bases between them. From germline, CDR1 is SGHTA and CDR2 FQGNSA. CDR3 sequence: CASSSDNSGWNTIYF. Written as DNA, the CDR3 is TGTGCCAGCAGCTCAGACAACTCTGGATGGAACACCATATATTTT.

V and J are TRBV28 and TRBJ1-6; no definite D call. V shed 6 bases and J shed 1 base, with 7 bases lying between them. The germline CDR1 and CDR2 sequences are MDHEN and SYDVKM. The CDR3 covers 14 residues. In DNA, the CDR3 is TGTGCCAGCAGCCAAAGGTCCTATAATTCACCCCTCCACTTT. Protein sequence: CASSQRSYNSPLHF. Drawing the rest from reference TRBV28 and TRBJ1-6, the complete variable domain is DVKVTQSSRYLVKRTGEKVFLECVQDMDHENMFWYRQDPGLGLRLIYFSYDVKMKEKGDIPEGYSVSREKKERFSLILESASTNQTSMYLCASSQRSYNSPLHFGNGTRLTVT.

This chain links TRBV25-1 with TRBJ2-1, with D unclear. CDR3 length equals 13 residues. Trimming removed 6 bases from V and 10 bases from J, with 16 bases in between. Germline values: CDR1 MGHDK, CDR2 SYGVNS. The CDR3 DNA is TGTGCCAGCAGCGGACCCACCCCCGGAGAGCAGTTCTTC. It yields the protein CASSGPTPGEQFF.

This clonotype has a count of ten or more. The chain carries TRBV4-2 and TRBJ2-5; 11 positions match TRBD2. J lost 5 bases, V lost 1 base, and 9 bases had no gene match. Germline V gene data show CDR1 as LGHNA and CDR2 as YNFKEQ. The CDR3 is made up of 17 amino acids. CDR3 sequence reads: CASSQGGLRLAGETQYF. In DNA form, the CDR3 reads TGTGCCAGCAGCCAAGGTGGTCTTCGACTAGCGGGGGAGACCCAGTACTTC.

The chain joins TRBV9 to TRBJ2-3; D perhaps matches TRBD2 (5 bases). Germline lookup yields CDR1 SGDLS and CDR2 YYNGEE. The CDR3 totals 16 residues. Trimming removed 3 bases at V and 3 bases at J, with 17 bases between. CDR3 nucleotides: TGTGCCAGCAGCGGAAGAGGGTCCTGGAATACAGATACGCAGTATTTT. It translates to CASSGRGSWNTDTQYF.

The rearrangement joins TRBV4-3 to TRBJ2-5; D possibly corresponds to TRBD1 (5 bases). The CDR3 sequence is 14 residues long. Trimming took 0 bases from V and 4 from J, leaving 9 bases between them. In germline, CDR1 is LGHNA, CDR2 YSLEER. DNA for the CDR3: TGCGCCAGCAGCCAAGATCCCCAGGGAGAGACCCAGTACTTC. Protein: CASSQDPQGETQYF.

The gene calls are TRBV4-3 and TRBJ1-2; D call uncertain. V dropped 2 bases and J dropped 5 bases, with 21 bases sitting between them. CDR1 and CDR2 from the germline V gene are LGHNA and YSLEER. CDR3 length: 17 residues. For the CDR3, the DNA is TGCGCCAGCAGCCAATCGGGAGCCGGCCTGACCCTGTATGGCTACACCTTC. Encoded protein: CASSQSGAGLTLYGYTF.

The chain links TRBV5-1 to TRBJ2-5, with D tentatively TRBD2 (6 bases). Trimming removed 5 bases from V and 2 bases from J, with 19 bases in between. Germline V gene data show CDR1 as SGHRS and CDR2 as YFSETQ. This CDR3 is built from 16 residues. The CDR3 nucleotides read TGCGCCAGCAGAACCTTTCGACTAGGCTTACAAGAGACCCAGTACTTC. It codes for CASRTFRLGLQETQYF.

There are a few counts of this clonotype. This CDR3 is CASSDGGSSGANVLTF. The CDR3 region has the DNA TGTGCCAGCAGCGACGGAGGTAGCTCTGGGGCCAACGTCCTGACTTTC. The V call is TRBV7-6, the J call TRBJ2-6, with D maybe TRBD2 (5 bases). This CDR3 spans 16 amino acids. V was clipped by 5 bases and J by 0 bases, with 11 bases between them. Per the germline V gene, CDR1 is SGHVS and CDR2 is FNYEAQ.

This clonotype was seen a handful of times. The V gene is TRBV24-1, the J gene TRBJ1-2; tentative D call: TRBD1 (6 bases). Germline assignment: CDR1 KGHDR and CDR2 SFDVKD. With 3 bases removed from V and 8 bases from J, the gap between germline ends came to 12 bases. The CDR3 runs 13 residues. CDR3 in amino acids: CATSDQQGRGYTF. Here the CDR3 DNA reads TGTGCCACCAGTGATCAACAGGGAAGAGGCTACACCTTC.

This clonotype was detected a few times. The V and J genes are TRBV12-3 or TRBV12-4 and TRBJ1-2; the D is unclear. The CDR3 spans 13 residues. V was trimmed by 5 bases and J by 7 bases, leaving 14 bases between them. The CDR3 bases are TGTGCCAGCAGTGACCGGAAGGATAGTGGCTACACCTTC. Translation: CASSDRKDSGYTF.